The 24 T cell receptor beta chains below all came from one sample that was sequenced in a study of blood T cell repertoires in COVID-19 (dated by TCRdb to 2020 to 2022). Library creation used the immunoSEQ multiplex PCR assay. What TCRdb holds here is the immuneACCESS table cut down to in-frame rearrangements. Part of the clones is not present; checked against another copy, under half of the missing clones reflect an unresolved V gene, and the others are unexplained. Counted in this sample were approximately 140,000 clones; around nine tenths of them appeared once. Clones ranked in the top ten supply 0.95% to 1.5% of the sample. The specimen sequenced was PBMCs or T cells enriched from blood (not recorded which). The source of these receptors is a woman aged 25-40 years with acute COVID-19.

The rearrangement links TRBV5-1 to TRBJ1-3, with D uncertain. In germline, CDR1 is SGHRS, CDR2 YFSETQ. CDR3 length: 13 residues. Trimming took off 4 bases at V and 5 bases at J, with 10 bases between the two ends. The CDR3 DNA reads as TGCGCCAGCAGCCCGAGAGACAGAAACACCATATATTTT. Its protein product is CASSPRDRNTIYF. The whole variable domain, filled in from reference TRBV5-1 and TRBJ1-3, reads KAGVTQTPRYLIKTRGQQVTLSCSPISGHRSVSWYQQTPGQGLQFLFEYFSETQRNKGNFPGRFSGRQFSNSRSEMNVSTLELGDSALYLCASSPRDRNTIYFGEGSWLTVV.

The CDR3 protein is CASRRGLWATDTQYF. The CDR3 DNA sequence: TGTGCCAGCAGGCGGGGACTTTGGGCGACAGATACGCAGTATTTT. The V call is TRBV27, the J call TRBJ2-3, with a tentative D call TRBD2 (6 bases). From germline, CDR1 is MNHEY and CDR2 SMNVEV (reference sequence). The germline V and J ends were trimmed by 6 bases and 3 bases, with 16 bases remaining between them. This CDR3 spans 15 amino acids.

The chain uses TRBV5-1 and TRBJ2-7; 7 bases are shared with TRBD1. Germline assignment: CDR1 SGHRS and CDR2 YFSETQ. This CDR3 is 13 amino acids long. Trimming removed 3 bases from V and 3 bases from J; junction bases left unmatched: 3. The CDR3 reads CASSSGDSYEQYF. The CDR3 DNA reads TGCGCCAGCAGCTCAGGGGACAGCTACGAGCAGTACTTC.

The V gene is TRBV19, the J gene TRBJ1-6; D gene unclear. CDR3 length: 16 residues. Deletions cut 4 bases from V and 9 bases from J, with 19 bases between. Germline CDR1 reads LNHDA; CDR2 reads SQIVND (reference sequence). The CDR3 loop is CASSTTFISRGSPLHF. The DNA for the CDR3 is TGTGCCAGTAGTACGACCTTTATTTCGCGGGGTTCACCCCTCCACTTT.

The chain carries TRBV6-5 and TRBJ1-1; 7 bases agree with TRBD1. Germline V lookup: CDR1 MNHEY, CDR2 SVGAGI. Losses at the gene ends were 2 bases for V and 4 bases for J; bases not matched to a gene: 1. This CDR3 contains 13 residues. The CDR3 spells CASSYRDSTEAFF. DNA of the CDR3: TGTGCCAGCAGTTACAGGGACAGCACTGAAGCTTTCTTT.

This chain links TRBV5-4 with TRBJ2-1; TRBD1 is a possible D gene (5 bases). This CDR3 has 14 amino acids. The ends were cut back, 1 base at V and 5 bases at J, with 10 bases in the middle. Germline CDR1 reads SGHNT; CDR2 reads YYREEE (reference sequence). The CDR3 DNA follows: TGTGCCAGCAGCTTGTGGCAGGGTAACAATGAGCAGTTCTTC. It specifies CASSLWQGNNEQFF.

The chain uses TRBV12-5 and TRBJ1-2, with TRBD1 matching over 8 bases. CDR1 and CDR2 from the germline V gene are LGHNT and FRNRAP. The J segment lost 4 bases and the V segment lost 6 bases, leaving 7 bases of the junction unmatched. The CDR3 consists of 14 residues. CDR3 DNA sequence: TGTGCTAGTGGACAGGGGGGGACGGCCTATGGCTACACCTTC. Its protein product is CASGQGGTAYGYTF.

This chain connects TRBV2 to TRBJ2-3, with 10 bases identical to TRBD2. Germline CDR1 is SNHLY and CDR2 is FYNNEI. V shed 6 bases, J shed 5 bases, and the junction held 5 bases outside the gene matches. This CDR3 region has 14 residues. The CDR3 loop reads CASSLAGGGDTQYF. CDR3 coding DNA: TGTGCCAGCAGCTTAGCGGGAGGAGGAGATACGCAGTATTTT.

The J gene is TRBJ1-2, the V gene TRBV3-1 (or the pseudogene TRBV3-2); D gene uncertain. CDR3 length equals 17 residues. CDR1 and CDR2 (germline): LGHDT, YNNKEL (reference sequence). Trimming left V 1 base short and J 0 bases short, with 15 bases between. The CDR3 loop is CASSQGGFPSANYGYTF. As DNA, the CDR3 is TGTGCCAGCAGCCAAGGAGGTTTCCCCAGTGCTAACTATGGCTACACCTTC.

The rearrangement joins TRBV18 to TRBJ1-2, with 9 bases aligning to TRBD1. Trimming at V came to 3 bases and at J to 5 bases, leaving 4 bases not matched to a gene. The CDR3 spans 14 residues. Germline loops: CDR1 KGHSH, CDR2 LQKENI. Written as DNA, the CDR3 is TGTGCCAGCTCACCGTCGGGACAGGGTTATGGCTACACCTTC. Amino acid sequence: CASSPSGQGYGYTF.

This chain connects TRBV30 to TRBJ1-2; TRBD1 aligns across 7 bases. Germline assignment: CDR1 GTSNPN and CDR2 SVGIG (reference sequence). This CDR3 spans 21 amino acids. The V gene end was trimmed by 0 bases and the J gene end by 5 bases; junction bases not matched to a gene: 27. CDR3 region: CAWSVPHHTGTAYANKYGYTF. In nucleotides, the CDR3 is TGTGCCTGGAGTGTCCCCCATCACACCGGGACAGCATACGCTAATAAATATGGCTACACCTTC.

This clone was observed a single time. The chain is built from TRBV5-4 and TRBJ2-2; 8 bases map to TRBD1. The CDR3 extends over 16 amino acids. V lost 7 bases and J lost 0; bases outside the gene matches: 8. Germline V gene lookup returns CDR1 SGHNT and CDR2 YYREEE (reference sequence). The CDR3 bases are TGTGCCAGCCCGACGGACAGGGCGACGAACACCGGGGAGCTGTTTTTT. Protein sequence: CASPTDRATNTGELFF.

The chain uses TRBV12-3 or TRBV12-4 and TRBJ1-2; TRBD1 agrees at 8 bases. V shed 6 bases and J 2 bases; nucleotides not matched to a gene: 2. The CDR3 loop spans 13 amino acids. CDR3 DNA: TGTGCCAGCAGGCGACAGGGGAACTATGGCTACACCTTC. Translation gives CASRRQGNYGYTF.

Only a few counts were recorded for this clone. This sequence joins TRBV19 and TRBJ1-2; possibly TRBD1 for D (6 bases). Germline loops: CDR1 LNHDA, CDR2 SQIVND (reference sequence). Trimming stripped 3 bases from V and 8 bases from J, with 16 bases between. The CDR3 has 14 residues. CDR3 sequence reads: CASSISPGQGGYTF. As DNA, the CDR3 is TGTGCCAGTAGTATCTCCCCGGGACAAGGAGGCTACACCTTC. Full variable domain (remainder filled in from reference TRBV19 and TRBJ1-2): DGGITQSPKYLFRKEGQNVTLSCEQNLNHDAMYWYRQDPGQGLRLIYYSQIVNDFQKGDIAEGYSVSREKKESFPLTVTSAQKNPTAFYLCASSISPGQGGYTFGSGTRLTVV.

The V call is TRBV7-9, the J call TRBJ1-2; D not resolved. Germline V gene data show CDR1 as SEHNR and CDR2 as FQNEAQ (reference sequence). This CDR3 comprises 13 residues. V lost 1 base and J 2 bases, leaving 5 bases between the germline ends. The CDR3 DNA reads TGTGCCAGCAGCTTAGACAGCAACTATGGCTACACCTTC. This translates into CASSLDSNYGYTF. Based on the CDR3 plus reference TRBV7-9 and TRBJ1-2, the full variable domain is DTGVSQNPRHKITKRGQNVTFRCDPISEHNRLYWYRQTLGQGPEFLTYFQNEAQLEKSRLLSDRFSAERPKGSFSTLEIQRTEQGDSAMYLCASSLDSNYGYTFGSGTRLTVV.

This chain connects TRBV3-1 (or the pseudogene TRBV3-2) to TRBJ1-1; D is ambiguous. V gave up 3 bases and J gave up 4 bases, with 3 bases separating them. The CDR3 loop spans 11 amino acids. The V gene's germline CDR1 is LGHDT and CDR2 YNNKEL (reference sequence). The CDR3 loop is CASSQATEAFF. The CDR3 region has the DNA TGTGCCAGCAGCCAGGCCACTGAAGCTTTCTTT.

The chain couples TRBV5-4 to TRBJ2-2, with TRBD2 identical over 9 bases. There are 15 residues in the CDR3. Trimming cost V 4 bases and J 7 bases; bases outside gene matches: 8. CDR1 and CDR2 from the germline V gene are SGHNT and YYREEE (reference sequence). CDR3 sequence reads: CASSRGREGVGELFF. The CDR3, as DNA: TGTGCCAGCAGCAGGGGGCGGGAGGGAGTCGGGGAGCTGTTTTTT.

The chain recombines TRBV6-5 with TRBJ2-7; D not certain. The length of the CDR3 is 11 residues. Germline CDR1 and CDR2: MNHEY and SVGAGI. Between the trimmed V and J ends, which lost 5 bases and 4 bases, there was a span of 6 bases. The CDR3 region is CASSTTYEQYF. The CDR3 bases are TGTGCCAGCAGTACCACATACGAGCAGTACTTC.

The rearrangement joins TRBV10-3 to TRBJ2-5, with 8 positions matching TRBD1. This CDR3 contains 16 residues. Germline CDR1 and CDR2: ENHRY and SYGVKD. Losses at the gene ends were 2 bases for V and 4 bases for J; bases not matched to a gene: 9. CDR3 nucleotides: TGTGCCATCAGTGAGAAGGTACAGGGGGGTCGAGAGACCCAGTACTTC. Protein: CAISEKVQGGRETQYF.

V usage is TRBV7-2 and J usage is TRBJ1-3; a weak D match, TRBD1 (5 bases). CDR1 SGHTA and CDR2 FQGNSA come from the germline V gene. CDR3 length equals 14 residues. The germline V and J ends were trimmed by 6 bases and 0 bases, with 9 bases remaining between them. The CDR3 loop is CASSQGHSGNTIYF. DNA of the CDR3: TGTGCCAGCAGTCAGGGTCACTCTGGAAACACCATATATTTT.

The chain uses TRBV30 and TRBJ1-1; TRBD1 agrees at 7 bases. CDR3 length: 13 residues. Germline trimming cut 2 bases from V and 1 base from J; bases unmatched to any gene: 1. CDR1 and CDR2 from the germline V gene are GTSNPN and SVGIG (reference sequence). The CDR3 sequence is CAWSRQGNTEAFF. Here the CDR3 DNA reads TGTGCCTGGAGTAGACAGGGGAACACTGAAGCTTTCTTT.

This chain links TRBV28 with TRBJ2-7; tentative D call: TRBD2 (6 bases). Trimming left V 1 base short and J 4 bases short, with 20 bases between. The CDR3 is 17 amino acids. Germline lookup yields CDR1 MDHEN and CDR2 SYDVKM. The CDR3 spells CASSLLAWGSSAYEQYF. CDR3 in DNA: TGTGCCAGCAGTTTATTGGCCTGGGGTTCTAGCGCATACGAGCAGTACTTC. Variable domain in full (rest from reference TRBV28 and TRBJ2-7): DVKVTQSSRYLVKRTGEKVFLECVQDMDHENMFWYRQDPGLGLRLIYFSYDVKMKEKGDIPEGYSVSREKKERFSLILESASTNQTSMYLCASSLLAWGSSAYEQYFGPGTRLTVT.

In DNA form, the CDR3 reads TGTGCCAGCTCACCTACAGGGGTTAGGGGTCACAATGAGCAGTTCTTC. It yields the protein CASSPTGVRGHNEQFF. The genes are TRBV18 and TRBJ2-1; 7 bases fit TRBD1. CDR3 length: 16 residues. Per the germline V gene, CDR1 is KGHSH and CDR2 is LQKENI. V shed 3 bases, J shed 5 bases, and the junction held 10 bases outside the gene matches.

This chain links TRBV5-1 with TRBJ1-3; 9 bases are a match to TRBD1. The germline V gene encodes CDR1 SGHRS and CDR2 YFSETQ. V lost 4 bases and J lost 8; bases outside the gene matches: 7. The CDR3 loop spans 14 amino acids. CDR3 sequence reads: CASSRTGATDTIYF. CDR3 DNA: TGCGCCAGCAGCCGGACAGGGGCCACGGACACCATATATTTT. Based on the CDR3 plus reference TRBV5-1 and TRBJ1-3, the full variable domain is KAGVTQTPRYLIKTRGQQVTLSCSPISGHRSVSWYQQTPGQGLQFLFEYFSETQRNKGNFPGRFSGRQFSNSRSEMNVSTLELGDSALYLCASSRTGATDTIYFGEGSWLTVV.